This T cell receptor beta chain was identified during a study of blood T cell repertoires in COVID-19. Background on the study: Samples taken during acute and convalescent COVID-19 were collected in the United States, Italy and Spain. T cells, B-cell-depleted T cells, or PBMCs supplied cDNA or gDNA.

Per the authors' pipeline: Estimates of nucleated cell counts were drawn from the amplification of reference gene primers. The protocol was immunoSEQ multiplex PCR, while the TCRdb copy is restricted to in-frame clones and leaves out a portion. D and trimming come from the DNA, and the V and J calls and clone size come from that table. The sample holds about 180,000 clones, approximately 85% seen once. This TCR was sampled from a woman older than 75 with acute or convalescent COVID-19. The sample comprised peripheral blood.

This CDR3 reads CASSRTHPPQPQHF. CDR3 DNA: TGTGCCAGCAGCCGCACTCACCCACCCCAGCCCCAGCATTTT. The genes are TRBV14 and TRBJ1-5, with D unclear. The CDR3 loop spans 14 amino acids. The V gene lost 4 bases and the J gene lost 7 bases, with 14 bases spanning the gap. The V gene's germline CDR1 is SGHDN and CDR2 FVKESK.